Shown below are 3 T cell receptor beta chains from a single sample sequenced in a study of blood T cell repertoires in COVID-19. Some clones are missing from TCRdb's copy, which holds only in-frame ones; the method was immunoSEQ multiplex PCR. The data hold 250,000 to 350,000 clones, with around 90% observed a single time. Specimen: PBMCs or T cells enriched from blood (not recorded which). The receptor set was obtained from a woman between 18 and 29 years old who had recovered from COVID-19.

This clone was observed once. This chain joins TRBV3-1 (or the pseudogene TRBV3-2) and TRBJ2-7; no definite D call. The CDR3 runs to 14 residues. Trimming pared 0 bases from V and 2 bases from J, leaving 8 bases between. Germline loops: CDR1 LGHDT, CDR2 YNNKEL (reference sequence). The CDR3 loop is CASSQEHLPYEQYF. DNA of the CDR3: TGTGCCAGCAGCCAAGAACACCTCCCCTACGAGCAGTACTTC.

The genes are TRBV28 and TRBJ1-2, with D hard to call. Germline CDR1 MDHEN, CDR2 SYDVKM. V lost 3 bases and J 4 bases, leaving 15 bases between the germline ends. The CDR3 covers 15 residues. The CDR3 region has the DNA TGTGCCAGCAGTTTGGGGTCCGGACTGGGCTATGGCTACACCTTC. Translation: CASSLGSGLGYGYTF.

The rearrangement uses TRBV7-9 and TRBJ2-7, with no clear D. The V gene lost 1 base and the J gene lost 1 base, with 11 bases spanning the gap. Germline CDR1 is SEHNR and CDR2 is FQNEAQ (reference sequence). The CDR3 sequence is 15 residues long. The CDR3 bases are TGTGCCAGCAGCTTAGGAGGTGCAGTTTCCTACGAGCAGTACTTC. Amino acid sequence: CASSLGGAVSYEQYF.